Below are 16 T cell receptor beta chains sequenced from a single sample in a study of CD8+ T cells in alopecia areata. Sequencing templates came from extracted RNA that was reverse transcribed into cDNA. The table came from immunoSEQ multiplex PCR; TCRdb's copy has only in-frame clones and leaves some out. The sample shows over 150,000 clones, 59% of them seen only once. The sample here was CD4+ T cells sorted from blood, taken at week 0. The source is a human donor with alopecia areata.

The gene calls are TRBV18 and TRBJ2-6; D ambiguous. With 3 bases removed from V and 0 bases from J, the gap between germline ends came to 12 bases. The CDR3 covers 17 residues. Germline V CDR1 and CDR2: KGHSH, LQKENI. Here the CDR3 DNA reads TGTGCCAGCTCACCTCGGCTGGGTTCCTCTGGGGCCAACGTCCTGACTTTC. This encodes CASSPRLGSSGANVLTF.

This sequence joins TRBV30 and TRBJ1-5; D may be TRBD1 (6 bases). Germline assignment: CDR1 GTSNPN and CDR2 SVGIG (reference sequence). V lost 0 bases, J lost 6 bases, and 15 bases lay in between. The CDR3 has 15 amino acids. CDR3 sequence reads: CAWSVAGADVQPQHF. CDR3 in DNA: TGTGCCTGGAGTGTAGCGGGGGCGGACGTTCAGCCCCAGCATTTT.

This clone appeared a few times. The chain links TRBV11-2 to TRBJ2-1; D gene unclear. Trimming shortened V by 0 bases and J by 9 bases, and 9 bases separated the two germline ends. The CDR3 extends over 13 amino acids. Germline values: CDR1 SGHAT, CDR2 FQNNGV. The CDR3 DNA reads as TGTGCCAGCAGCTTAGATTTGTCTCGTGAGCAGTTCTTC. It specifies CASSLDLSREQFF.

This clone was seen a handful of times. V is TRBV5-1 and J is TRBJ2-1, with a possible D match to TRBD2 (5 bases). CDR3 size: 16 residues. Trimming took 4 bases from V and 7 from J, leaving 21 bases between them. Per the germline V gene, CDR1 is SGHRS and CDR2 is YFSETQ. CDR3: CASSPLTAGSGNEQFF. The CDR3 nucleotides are TGCGCCAGCAGCCCGCTGACCGCGGGTTCTGGGAATGAGCAGTTCTTC.

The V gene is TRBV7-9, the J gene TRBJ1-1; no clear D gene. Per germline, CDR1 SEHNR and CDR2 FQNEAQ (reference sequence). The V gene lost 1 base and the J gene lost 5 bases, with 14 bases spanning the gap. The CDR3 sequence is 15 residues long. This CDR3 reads CASSLVRGQDTEAFF. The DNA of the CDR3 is TGTGCCAGCAGCTTAGTTCGTGGCCAGGATACTGAAGCTTTCTTT.

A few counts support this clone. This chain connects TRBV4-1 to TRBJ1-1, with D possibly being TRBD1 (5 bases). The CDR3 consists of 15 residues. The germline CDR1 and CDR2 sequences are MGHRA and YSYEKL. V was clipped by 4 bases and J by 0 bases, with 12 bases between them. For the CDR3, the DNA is TGCGCCAGCAGCCGAGAGGCACAGGTGAACACTGAAGCTTTCTTT. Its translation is CASSREAQVNTEAFF.

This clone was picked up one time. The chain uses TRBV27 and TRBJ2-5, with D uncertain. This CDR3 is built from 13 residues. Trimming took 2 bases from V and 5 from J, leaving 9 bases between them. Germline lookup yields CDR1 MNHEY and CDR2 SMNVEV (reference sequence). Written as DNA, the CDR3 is TGTGCCAGCAGTTTAGGGGTGCGGGAGACCCAGTACTTC. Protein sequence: CASSLGVRETQYF.

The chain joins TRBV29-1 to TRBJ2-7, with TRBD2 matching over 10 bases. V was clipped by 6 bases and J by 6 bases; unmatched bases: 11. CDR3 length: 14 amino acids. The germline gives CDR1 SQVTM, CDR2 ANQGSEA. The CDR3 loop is CSVGGVLAGFEQYF. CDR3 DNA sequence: TGCAGCGTCGGAGGTGTACTAGCGGGGTTCGAGCAGTACTTC.

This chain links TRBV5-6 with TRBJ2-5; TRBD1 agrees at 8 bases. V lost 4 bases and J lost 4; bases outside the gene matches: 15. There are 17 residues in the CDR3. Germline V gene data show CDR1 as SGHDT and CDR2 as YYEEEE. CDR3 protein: CASSPPPGQGRRETQYF. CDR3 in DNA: TGTGCCAGCAGCCCACCCCCCGGACAGGGAAGAAGAGAGACCCAGTACTTC. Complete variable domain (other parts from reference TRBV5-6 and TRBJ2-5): DAGVTQSPTHLIKTRGQQVTLRCSPKSGHDTVSWYQQALGQGPQFIFQYYEEEERQRGNFPDRFSGHQFPNYSSELNVNALLLGDSALYLCASSPPPGQGRRETQYFGPGTRLLVL.

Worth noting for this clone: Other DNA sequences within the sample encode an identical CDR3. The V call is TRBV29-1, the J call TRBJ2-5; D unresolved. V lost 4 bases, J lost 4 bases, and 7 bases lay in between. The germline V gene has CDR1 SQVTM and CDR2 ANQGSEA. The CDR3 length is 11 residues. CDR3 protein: CSVVVGETQYF. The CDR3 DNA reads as TGCAGCGTTGTGGTGGGAGAGACCCAGTACTTC.

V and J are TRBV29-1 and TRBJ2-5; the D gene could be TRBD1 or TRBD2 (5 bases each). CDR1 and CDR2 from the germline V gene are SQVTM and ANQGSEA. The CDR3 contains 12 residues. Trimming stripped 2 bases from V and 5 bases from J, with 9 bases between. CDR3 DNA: TGCAGCGTTGAACCGGGGCAGGAGACCCAGTACTTC. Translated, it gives CSVEPGQETQYF.

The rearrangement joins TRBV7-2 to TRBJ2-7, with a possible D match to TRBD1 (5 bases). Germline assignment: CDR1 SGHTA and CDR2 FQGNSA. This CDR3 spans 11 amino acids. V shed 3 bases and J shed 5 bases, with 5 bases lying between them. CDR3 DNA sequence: TGTGCCAGCAGCTTCAGGGACGAGCAGTACTTC. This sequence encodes CASSFRDEQYF.

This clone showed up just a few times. The CDR3 reads CASSQRGLAGGPTSTDTQYF. CDR3 coding DNA: TGCGCCAGCAGCCAACGGGGACTAGCGGGGGGACCGACCTCCACAGATACGCAGTATTTT. The chain carries TRBV4-1 and TRBJ2-3; 15 nucleotides line up with TRBD2. The V gene end was trimmed by 2 bases and the J gene end by 2 bases; junction bases not matched to a gene: 11. Germline V gene sequence: CDR1 MGHRA, CDR2 YSYEKL. This CDR3 comprises 20 residues.

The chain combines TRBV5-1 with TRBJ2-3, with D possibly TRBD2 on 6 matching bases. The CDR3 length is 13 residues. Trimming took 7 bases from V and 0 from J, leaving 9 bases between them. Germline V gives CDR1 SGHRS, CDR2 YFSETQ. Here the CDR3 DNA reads TGCGCCAGCTCGGCGGGAAGCACAGATACGCAGTATTTT. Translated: CASSAGSTDTQYF.

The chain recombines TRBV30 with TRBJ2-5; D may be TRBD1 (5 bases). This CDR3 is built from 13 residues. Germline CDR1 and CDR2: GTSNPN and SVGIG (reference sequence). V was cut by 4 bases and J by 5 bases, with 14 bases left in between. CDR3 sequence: CAWNRNPQETQYF. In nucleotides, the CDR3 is TGTGCCTGGAACAGGAACCCCCAGGAGACCCAGTACTTC.

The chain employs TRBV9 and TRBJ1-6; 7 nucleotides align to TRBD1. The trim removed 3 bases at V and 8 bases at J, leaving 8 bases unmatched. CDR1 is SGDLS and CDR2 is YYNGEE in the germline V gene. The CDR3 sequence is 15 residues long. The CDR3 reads CASSATTGSDSPLHF. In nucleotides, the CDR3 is TGTGCCAGCAGCGCGACGACAGGGTCGGATTCACCCCTCCACTTT. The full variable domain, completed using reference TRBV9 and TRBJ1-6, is DSGVTQTPKHLITATGQRVTLRCSPRSGDLSVYWYQQSLDQGLQFLIQYYNGEERAKGNILERFSAQQFPDLHSELNLSSLELGDSALYFCASSATTGSDSPLHFGNGTRLTVT.